These 10 T cell receptor beta chains came from one sample sequenced in a study of blood T cell repertoires in COVID-19. This table comes from immunoSEQ multiplex PCR, and its TCRdb copy is limited to in-frame clones, with some not included. The profile shows 200,000 to 250,000 clones, roughly 87% of them singletons. Source material: PBMCs or T cells enriched from blood (not recorded which). These receptors came from a woman aged 25 to 39 with acute COVID-19.

V is TRBV27 and J is TRBJ2-7; maybe TRBD2 (7 bases). Germline assignment: CDR1 MNHEY and CDR2 SMNVEV (reference sequence). CDR3 length: 16 residues. Trimming pared 4 bases from V and 0 bases from J, leaving 16 bases between. CDR3 in DNA: TGTGCCAGCAGTTCCCGTCGGGCGGGGGCCTCCTACGAGCAGTACTTC. It encodes CASSSRRAGASYEQYF.

The chain couples TRBV7-9 to TRBJ2-7; D possibly corresponds to TRBD1 (6 bases). The CDR3 is made up of 17 amino acids. The germline CDR1 and CDR2 sequences are SEHNR and FQNEAQ (reference sequence). V gave up 2 bases and J gave up 3 bases, with 20 bases separating them. CDR3 protein: CASSLKSSRGYFYEQYF. CDR3 DNA: TGTGCCAGCAGCTTAAAATCCTCCAGGGGCTATTTCTACGAGCAGTACTTC.

This chain uses TRBV15 with TRBJ1-6, with D possibly matching TRBD1 (5 bases). The V gene lost 0 bases and the J gene lost 6 bases, with 12 bases spanning the gap. The length of the CDR3 is 16 residues. From germline, CDR1 is LNHNV and CDR2 YYDKDF (reference sequence). This CDR3 is CATSRDQGSPNSPLHF. CDR3 nucleotides: TGTGCCACCAGCAGAGACCAGGGATCTCCTAATTCACCCCTCCACTTT.

The chain employs TRBV5-6 and TRBJ2-1; 11 bases agree with TRBD1. Per germline, CDR1 SGHDT and CDR2 YYEEEE. V lost 5 bases to trimming and J lost 10 bases; unmatched junction nucleotides: 8. The CDR3 covers 14 residues. The DNA of the CDR3 is TGTGCCAGCAGTTGGGACAGGGGGTTAATAGAGCAGTTCTTC. Amino acids: CASSWDRGLIEQFF. The full variable domain, completed using reference TRBV5-6 and TRBJ2-1, is DAGVTQSPTHLIKTRGQQVTLRCSPKSGHDTVSWYQQALGQGPQFIFQYYEEEERQRGNFPDRFSGHQFPNYSSELNVNALLLGDSALYLCASSWDRGLIEQFFGPGTRLTVL.

The rearrangement joins TRBV10-1 to TRBJ1-1; unclear D gene. Between the trimmed V and J ends, which lost 2 bases and 1 base, there was a span of 5 bases. The CDR3 sequence is 13 residues long. Germline V gene sequence: CDR1 WNHNN, CDR2 SYGVQD (reference sequence). CDR3 sequence: CASSEQENTEAFF. In DNA, the CDR3 is TGCGCCAGCAGTGAGCAGGAGAACACTGAAGCTTTCTTT.

The chain recombines TRBV9 with TRBJ2-1; 14 nucleotides align to TRBD2. The CDR3 totals 16 residues. With 0 bases clipped from V and 8 bases from J, the junction kept 4 bases outside the gene matches. The germline V gene encodes CDR1 SGDLS and CDR2 YYNGEE. The CDR3 sequence: CASSVGLAGGQDEQFF. The DNA of the CDR3 is TGTGCCAGCAGCGTAGGACTAGCGGGGGGGCAGGATGAGCAGTTCTTC.

This clone occurred once. V usage is TRBV27 and J usage is TRBJ1-5; the D gene is possibly TRBD1 (5 bases). The germline V and J ends were trimmed by 5 bases and 6 bases, with 11 bases remaining between them. Per germline, CDR1 MNHEY and CDR2 SMNVEV (reference sequence). This CDR3 spans 13 amino acids. CDR3 in DNA: TGTGCCAGCAGTAGCAGGGAAGGTCAGCCCCAGCATTTT. This codes for CASSSREGQPQHF.

The V and J genes are TRBV7-9 and TRBJ2-3; tentative D call: TRBD2 (6 bases). Trimming shortened V by 1 base and J by 8 bases, and 13 bases separated the two germline ends. This CDR3 comprises 14 residues. The germline CDR1 and CDR2 sequences are SEHNR and FQNEAQ (reference sequence). DNA for the CDR3: TGTGCCAGCAGCTTAGATGGGAGGATGGGTACGCAGTATTTT. It specifies CASSLDGRMGTQYF. The variable domain in full, with the rest retrieved from reference TRBV7-9 and TRBJ2-3, is DTGVSQNPRHKITKRGQNVTFRCDPISEHNRLYWYRQTLGQGPEFLTYFQNEAQLEKSRLLSDRFSAERPKGSFSTLEIQRTEQGDSAMYLCASSLDGRMGTQYFGPGTRLTVL.

This chain uses TRBV13 with TRBJ1-1, with D unresolved. The V end was cut by 6 bases, the J end by 3 bases, with 20 bases between. The CDR3 runs to 16 residues. Germline CDR1 and CDR2: PRHDT and FYEKMQ (reference sequence). The CDR3 DNA reads as TGTGCCAGCAGACAATCCATGAGGGCGAGGGACACTGAAGCTTTCTTT. It codes for CASRQSMRARDTEAFF.

This chain joins TRBV14 and TRBJ1-1; a possible D gene is TRBD1 (6 bases). Trimming stripped 1 base from V and 10 bases from J, with 10 bases between. Germline-derived CDR1 and CDR2 are SGHDN and FVKESK. The CDR3 covers 12 residues. CDR3 amino acids: CASSQGQVPAFF. DNA of the CDR3: TGTGCCAGCAGCCAAGGACAGGTTCCAGCTTTCTTT.